This T cell receptor beta chain is from a study of CD8+ T cells in alopecia areata. Looking at the study overall: Treatment comprised oral tofacitinib, 5 to 10 mg twice daily, in treated patients. A 6-month period off drug followed tofacitinib, which lasted 6 to 18 months.

Extracted RNA was reverse transcribed into cDNA, the sequencing template. Only in-frame clones appear in the TCRdb table, and some are missing; sequencing was by immunoSEQ multiplex PCR. The sample records some 80,000 clones, roughly 70% being singletons. Germline V gene lookup returns CDR1 SEHNR and CDR2 FQNEAQ (reference sequence). The CDR3 consists of 18 residues. V dropped 2 bases and J dropped 0 bases, with 20 bases sitting between them. The sample's treatment: oral pan-JAK inhibitor, 5-10 mg twice daily. Alopecia areata patients provided lesional scalp punch biopsies and peripheral blood, both collected for the study.

The chain links TRBV7-9 to TRBJ2-7; D gene ambiguous. This sample comprised CD8+ T cells sorted from blood, obtained at week 24, from a patient treated with tofacitinib. The receptor comes from a human donor with alopecia areata. The CDR3 spells CASSLPNSFGRASYEQYF. The CDR3 nucleotides are TGTGCCAGCAGCTTACCCAATTCCTTCGGACGCGCCTCCTACGAGCAGTACTTC.